This entry lists 10 T cell receptor beta chains sequenced from one sample in a study of blood T cell repertoires in COVID-19. This table comes from immunoSEQ multiplex PCR, and its TCRdb copy is limited to in-frame clones, with some not included. The sample lists approximately 80,000 clones, roughly 85% occurring once. The sample taken for sequencing was peripheral blood. These receptors all stem from a human donor in a cohort sampled during active COVID-19.

This chain uses TRBV5-1 with TRBJ2-2, with 7 bases that match TRBD2. The CDR3 consists of 15 residues. Germline CDR1 SGHRS, CDR2 YFSETQ. Trimming removed 4 bases from V and 3 bases from J; junction bases left unmatched: 6. CDR3 in amino acids: CASSTGLVDTGELFF. Here the CDR3 DNA reads TGCGCCAGCAGCACAGGACTAGTGGACACCGGGGAGCTGTTTTTT.

This chain links TRBV2 with TRBJ2-2; weak D call: TRBD2 (5 bases). V was cut by 4 bases and J by 2 bases, with 8 bases left in between. Germline values: CDR1 SNHLY, CDR2 FYNNEI. This CDR3 contains 14 residues. CDR3 nucleotides: TGTGCCAGCAGTGGGAGGACCAACACCGGGGAGCTGTTTTTT. Translating gives CASSGRTNTGELFF.

The rearrangement joins TRBV15 to TRBJ2-3, with 10 positions matching TRBD1. CDR3 length: 15 residues. V shed 2 bases, J shed 5 bases, and the junction held 4 bases outside the gene matches. CDR1 is LNHNV, CDR2 YYDKDF, per germline (reference sequence). CDR3 residues: CATSRTGTGVDTQYF. The CDR3 DNA reads as TGTGCCACCAGCAGAACTGGGACAGGGGTAGATACGCAGTATTTT.

J is TRBJ1-2 and V is TRBV24-1; weak D call: TRBD1 (5 bases). There are 14 residues in the CDR3. The germline V gene has CDR1 KGHDR and CDR2 SFDVKD. V was cut by 1 base and J by 8 bases, with 13 bases left in between. The CDR3 reads CATSDLNSGKGYTF. The DNA of the CDR3 is TGTGCCACCAGTGATTTAAATTCAGGGAAAGGCTACACCTTC.

V is TRBV19 and J is TRBJ2-3, with D maybe TRBD1 (6 bases). The CDR3 length is 14 residues. The ends were cut back, 10 bases at V and 0 bases at J, with 14 bases in the middle. CDR1 and CDR2 from the germline V gene are LNHDA and SQIVND (reference sequence). CDR3 loop: CATGAGASTDTQYF. The CDR3 DNA reads TGTGCCACAGGAGCAGGGGCCAGCACAGATACGCAGTATTTT.

This clone was recorded only once. CDR3 in DNA: TGTGCCAGCAGTTCCGGGACTAGCGCCTACGAGCAGTACTTC. Translation: CASSSGTSAYEQYF. The chain combines TRBV6-5 with TRBJ2-7, with 10 positions matching TRBD2. There are 14 residues in the CDR3. Germline V CDR1 and CDR2: MNHEY, SVGAGI. Trimming took 4 bases from V and 2 from J; bases not matched to a gene: 2.

This clone was seen more than once but under ten times. The V gene is TRBV19, the J gene TRBJ1-2; 7 nucleotides line up with TRBD1. This CDR3 comprises 15 residues. V lost 5 bases to trimming and J lost 7 bases; unmatched junction nucleotides: 13. Germline V gene sequence: CDR1 LNHDA, CDR2 SQIVND (reference sequence). The CDR3 protein is CASSRDDRASSGYTF. Written as DNA, the CDR3 is TGTGCCAGTAGTCGGGACGACAGGGCTTCGAGTGGCTACACCTTC.

The genes are TRBV18 and TRBJ1-5, with 8 bases identical to TRBD1. Germline lookup yields CDR1 KGHSH and CDR2 LQKENI. Trimming took 2 bases from V and 7 from J; bases not matched to a gene: 7. The CDR3 is 15 residues long. CDR3 coding DNA: TGTGCCAGCTCACCAAGGGGGGACAGGACACAGCCCCAGCATTTT. Translated, it gives CASSPRGDRTQPQHF.

The chain carries TRBV5-1 and TRBJ2-7; 9 nucleotides match TRBD2. CDR1 and CDR2 from the germline V gene are SGHRS and YFSETQ. The CDR3 sequence is 15 residues long. The J segment lost 3 bases and the V segment lost 0 bases, leaving 4 bases of the junction unmatched. CDR3 amino acids: CASSLVSGRGYEQYF. CDR3 bases: TGCGCCAGCAGCTTGGTTAGCGGGAGAGGCTACGAGCAGTACTTC.

This clone occurred once. This sequence joins TRBV24-1 and TRBJ2-2; 12 bases agree with TRBD1. With 3 bases clipped from V and 7 bases from J, the junction kept 8 bases outside the gene matches. Germline values: CDR1 KGHDR, CDR2 SFDVKD. The CDR3 loop spans 17 amino acids. CDR3 nucleotide sequence: TGTGCCACCAGTGATCCCGGGACAGGGGGCGGAGGCGGGGAGCTGTTTTTT. This gives the protein CATSDPGTGGGGGELFF.